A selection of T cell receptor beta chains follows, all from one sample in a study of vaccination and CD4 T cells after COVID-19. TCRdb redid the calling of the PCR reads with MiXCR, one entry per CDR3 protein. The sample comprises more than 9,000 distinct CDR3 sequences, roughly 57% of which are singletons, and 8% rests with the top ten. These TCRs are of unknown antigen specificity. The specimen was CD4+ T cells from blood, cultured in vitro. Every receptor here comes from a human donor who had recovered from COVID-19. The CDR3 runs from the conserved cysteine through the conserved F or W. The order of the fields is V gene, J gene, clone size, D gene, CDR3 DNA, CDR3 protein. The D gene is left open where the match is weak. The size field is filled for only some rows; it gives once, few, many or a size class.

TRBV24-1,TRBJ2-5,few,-,TGTGCCACCGCCGGGGATCCCCAAGAGACCCAGTACTTC,CATAGDPQETQYF
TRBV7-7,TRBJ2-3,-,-,TGTGCTAGCAGCTTAGACACCACAGATACGCAGTATTTT,CASSLDTTDTQYF
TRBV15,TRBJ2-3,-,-,TGTGCCACCAGCAGAGATAAAAGTCGGAGAGATACGCAGTATTTT,CATSRDKSRRDTQYF
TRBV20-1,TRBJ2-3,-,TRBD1,TGCAGTAACCAGGGGGCTAGACACGCAGATACGCAGTATTTT,CSNQGARHADTQYF
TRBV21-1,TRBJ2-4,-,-,TGTGCCAGCAGCAAAAGGCGGGCAGAAGCCAAAAACATTCAGTACTTC,CASSKRRAEAKNIQYF
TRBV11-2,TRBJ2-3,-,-,TGTGCCAGCAGCTTAGTCGCCAGGGGCCCTCTCACAGATACGCAGTATTTT,CASSLVARGPLTDTQYF
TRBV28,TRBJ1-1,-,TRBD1,TGTGCCAGCACTCGGACAGGCAGAGCTTTCTTT,CASTRTGRAFF
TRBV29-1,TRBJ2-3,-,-,TGCAGTTATGGAGGGGGAACAGATACGCAGTATTTT,CSYGGGTDTQYF
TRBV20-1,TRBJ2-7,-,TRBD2,TGCAGTGCTAATAGTGGCTCGGGGGGCTCCTACGAGCAGTACTTC,CSANSGSGGSYEQYF
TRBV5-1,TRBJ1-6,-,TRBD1,TGCGCCAGCAGCTTGGCCTACAGGGGGAATTCACCCCTCCACTTT,CASSLAYRGNSPLHF
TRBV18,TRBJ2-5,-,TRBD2,TGTGCCAGCTCTTCGGGACTAGCGGGAGGTCCATTAGAGACCCAGTACTTC,CASSSGLAGGPLETQYF
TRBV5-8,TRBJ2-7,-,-,TGTGCCAGCAGCTTGGCGGGAGTAAACGTCGTGGGCTACGAGCAGTACTTC,CASSLAGVNVVGYEQYF
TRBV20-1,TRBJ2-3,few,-,TGCAGTGCTAGGCCTAGGGAGGTGGGGCAGTATTTT,CSARPREVGQYF
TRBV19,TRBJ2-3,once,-,TGTGCCAGTAAACCGGACCCGAGCACAGATACGCAGTATTTT,CASKPDPSTDTQYF
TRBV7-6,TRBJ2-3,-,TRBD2,TGTGCCAGCAGCTTAGGGGTCACTAGCGGGGTTGGCACAGATACGCAGTATTTT,CASSLGVTSGVGTDTQYF
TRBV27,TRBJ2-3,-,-,TGTGCCAGCAGTGCCCGGGACGGAAGCACAGATACGCAGTATTTT,CASSARDGSTDTQYF
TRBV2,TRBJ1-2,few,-,TGTGCCAGCAGTGAAGACAGGGTGCCGCCAGGGTACACCTTC,CASSEDRVPPGYTF
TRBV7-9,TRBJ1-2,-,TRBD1,TGTGCCAGCAGCTTATGGGACAGGGATTCGAATGGCTACACCTTC,CASSLWDRDSNGYTF
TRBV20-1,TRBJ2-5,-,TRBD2,TGCAGTGTCAGGGCGTCGGCTAGCGGCTTCTCAATCCAAGAGACCCAGTACTTC,CSVRASASGFSIQETQYF
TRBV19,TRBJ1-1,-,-,TGTGCCAGTAGTCCTACCAGGGTCTTGACTGAAGCTTTCTTT,CASSPTRVLTEAFF
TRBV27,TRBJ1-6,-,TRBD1,TGTGCCAGCAGGACCGGGACAGGAGCAAATTCACCCCTCCACTTT,CASRTGTGANSPLHF
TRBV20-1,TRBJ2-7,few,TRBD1,TGCAGTGCTAGATTTTTGGGACAGGGGATCTACGAGCAGTACTTC,CSARFLGQGIYEQYF
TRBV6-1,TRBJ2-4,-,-,TGTGCCAGCAGTAACGGTCCTGGAAACATTCAGTACTTC,CASSNGPGNIQYF
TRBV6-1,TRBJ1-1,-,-,TGTGCCAGCAGAGGGTTTCGAAACACAGGGGCTTTCTTT,CASRGFRNTGAFF
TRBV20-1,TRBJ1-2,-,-,TGCAGTGCTAGTTCCACAGGCTACGGCTACACCTTC,CSASSTGYGYTF
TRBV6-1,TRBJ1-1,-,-,TGTGCCAGCAGTGTGGGGGCACACACTGAAGCTTTCTTT,CASSVGAHTEAFF
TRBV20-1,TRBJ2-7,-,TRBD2,TGCAGTGCTGAGAGCGGGAGCGGCTCCTACGAGCAGTACTTC,CSAESGSGSYEQYF
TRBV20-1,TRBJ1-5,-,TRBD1,TGCAGTGCCGGAAATCAGGGGGTCGATAGCAATCAGCCCCAGCGTTTT,CSAGNQGVDSNQPQRF
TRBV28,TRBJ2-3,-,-,TGTGCCAGCAGGCGAGACACCACAGATACGCAGTATTTT,CASRRDTTDTQYF
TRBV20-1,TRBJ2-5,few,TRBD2,TGCAGTGCTAGAGATTGGGGGGTTTCGGCGGGAGGCCACCAAGAGACCCAGTACTTC,CSARDWGVSAGGHQETQYF
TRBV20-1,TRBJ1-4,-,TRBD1,TGCAGTGCTGGACAGGGACAAGAGAAACTGTTTTTT,CSAGQGQEKLFF